The 31 T cell receptor beta chains reported below all come from one sample, sequenced in a study of glioma-infiltrating T cells. The iRepertoire nested amplicon-rescue multiplex PCR amplified TCR alpha and beta CDR3s from RNA. TCRdb independently ran MiXCR on the multiplex PCR reads; one entry per CDR3 protein. The data show over 130,000 distinct CDR3 sequences, about 39% seen once. Material for sequencing was glioma tissue, nonneoplastic brain tissue, or PBMCs (not recorded which). The receptors shown here come from a human donor with low-grade glioma or glioblastoma, undergoing nonglioma brain surgery, or in good health (not recorded which).

The chain has TRBV4-1 and TRBJ2-1; D gene unclear. V lost 0 bases, J lost 3 bases, and 15 bases lay in between. This CDR3 is 17 amino acids long. Looked up from germline, CDR1 is MGHRA and CDR2 is YSYEKL. CDR3 sequence (DNA): TGCGCCAGCAGCCAAGACCCACCTCGTAGGAACTACAATGAGCAGTTCTTC. Translating gives CASSQDPPRRNYNEQFF.

This clonotype has a handful of counts. V usage is TRBV27 and J usage is TRBJ2-1; 7 bases line up with TRBD1. The trim removed 8 bases at V and 3 bases at J, leaving 4 bases unmatched. Germline V gives CDR1 MNHEY, CDR2 SMNVEV (reference sequence). This CDR3 is built from 13 residues. CDR3: CASRDSYYNEQFF. The CDR3 DNA is TGTGCCAGCCGGGACAGTTACTACAATGAGCAGTTCTTC.

The V gene is TRBV5-1, the J gene TRBJ2-1; 9 bases agree with TRBD2. CDR1 is SGHRS and CDR2 is YFSETQ in the germline V gene. Trimming removed 0 bases from V and 6 bases from J; junction bases left unmatched: 1. The CDR3 contains 14 residues. The CDR3 is CASSLGLAANEQFF. The CDR3, as DNA: TGCGCCAGCAGCTTGGGACTAGCGGCCAATGAGCAGTTCTTC. The full variable domain, with the rest looked up from reference TRBV5-1 and TRBJ2-1, is KAGVTQTPRYLIKTRGQQVTLSCSPISGHRSVSWYQQTPGQGLQFLFEYFSETQRNKGNFPGRFSGRQFSNSRSEMNVSTLELGDSALYLCASSLGLAANEQFFGPGTRLTVL.

This clonotype was observed a handful of times. The chain joins TRBV4-3 to TRBJ1-1; weak D call: TRBD1 (5 bases). V was pared by 5 bases and J by 3 bases, with 13 bases between. Per germline, CDR1 LGHNA and CDR2 YSLEER. This CDR3 region has 14 residues. CDR3: CASSTSGGDTEAFF. CDR3 DNA sequence: TGCGCCAGCAGCACATCTGGGGGGGACACTGAAGCTTTCTTT.

On this clonotype itself: Its ends do not fully match the called genes, so a read error is possible. The gene calls are TRBV6-8 and TRBJ1-1, with D unclear. Germline V gives CDR1 MNHGY, CDR2 SAAAGT. There are 13 residues in the CDR3. DNA for the CDR3: TGTGACAGCAGTGACTCGAAGGTCACTGAAGCTTTCTTT. Translating gives CDSSDSKVTEAFF.

The chain joins TRBV7-9 to TRBJ2-1; TRBD2 matches 14 bases. CDR1 and CDR2 from the germline V gene are SEHNR and FQNEAQ (reference sequence). The CDR3 has 17 residues. V lost 4 bases, J lost 6 bases, and 8 bases stayed unmatched. CDR3 nucleotides: TGTGCCAGCAGCTCAAGACTAGCGGGGGGGGTGATCAATGAGCAGTTCTTC. Its protein product is CASSSRLAGGVINEQFF. The variable domain in full, completed from reference TRBV7-9 and TRBJ2-1, reads DTGVSQNPRHKITKRGQNVTFRCDPISEHNRLYWYRQTLGQGPEFLTYFQNEAQLEKSRLLSDRFSAERPKGSFSTLEIQRTEQGDSAMYLCASSSRLAGGVINEQFFGPGTRLTVL.

This clonotype has more than one count but fewer than ten. The chain uses TRBV7-6 and TRBJ2-5; either TRBD1 or TRBD2 may fit D (5 bases each). V was trimmed by 0 bases and J by 5 bases, leaving 10 bases between them. CDR1 is SGHVS and CDR2 is FNYEAQ in the germline V gene. The CDR3 sequence is 14 residues long. CDR3 in DNA: TGTGCCAGCAGCTTAGCCGCAGGGAGCGAGACCCAGTACTTC. Translation gives CASSLAAGSETQYF.

This clonotype has at least ten counts. The rearrangement joins TRBV6-1 to TRBJ1-2, with 7 bases lining up with TRBD1. V was clipped by 6 bases and J by 3 bases; unmatched bases: 7. CDR1 and CDR2 (germline): MNHNS, SASEGT. CDR3 length equals 14 residues. This chain's CDR3 is CASSSGQAYYGYTF. The CDR3 nucleotides read TGTGCCAGCAGCTCAGGACAGGCATACTATGGCTACACCTTC.

Here the CDR3 DNA reads TGTGCCAGCAGCCAAATCGTGAGGATGGGCACAGATACGCAGTATTTT. It codes for CASSQIVRMGTDTQYF. The gene calls are TRBV3-1 and TRBJ2-3; D remains ambiguous. The CDR3 extends over 16 amino acids. Trimming pared 2 bases from V and 1 base from J, leaving 13 bases between. CDR1 and CDR2 (germline): LGHDT, YNNKEL (reference sequence).

This clonotype occurred a few times. The chain recombines TRBV20-1 with TRBJ1-1; maybe TRBD1 (5 bases). V gave up 1 base and J gave up 0 bases, with 9 bases separating them. CDR3 length: 14 residues. Germline V lookup: CDR1 DFQATT, CDR2 SNEGSKA (reference sequence). The chain's CDR3 is CSARAGGLNTEAFF. CDR3 in DNA: TGCAGTGCTAGAGCTGGGGGATTGAACACTGAAGCTTTCTTT.

This clonotype was counted many times. The chain uses TRBV11-1 and TRBJ2-1; 8 positions agree with TRBD1. The CDR3 loop spans 11 amino acids. V shed 5 bases and J 14 bases; nucleotides not matched to a gene: 5. CDR1 is SGHAT and CDR2 is FQDESV in the germline V gene (reference sequence). The CDR3 DNA follows: TGTGCCAGCAGCGGGACAGGTGGGGAGTTCTTC. Amino acids: CASSGTGGEFF.

In this sample, this clonotype turned up a few times. The chain joins TRBV2 to TRBJ1-2, with a weak D call TRBD1 (5 bases). This CDR3 has 13 residues. Germline V lookup: CDR1 SNHLY, CDR2 FYNNEI. Trimming cost V 5 bases and J 8 bases, with 15 bases left between them. CDR3 coding DNA: TGTGCCAGCAGTTCGACAGCTTCCAACGGCTACACCTTC. Amino acid sequence: CASSSTASNGYTF.

The chain employs TRBV10-3 and TRBJ2-7, with D perhaps being TRBD1 or TRBD2 (5 bases each). Trimming pared 0 bases from V and 4 bases from J, leaving 7 bases between. CDR1 is ENHRY and CDR2 is SYGVKD in the germline V gene. The CDR3 is made up of 13 amino acids. CDR3 amino acids: CAISESRGYEQYF. The CDR3 bases are TGTGCCATCAGTGAGTCGAGGGGTTACGAGCAGTACTTC.

The V and J genes are TRBV20-1 and TRBJ1-2, with D maybe TRBD1 (5 bases). The CDR3 is made up of 15 amino acids. V was pared by 4 bases and J by 5 bases, with 20 bases between. The germline V gene has CDR1 DFQATT and CDR2 SNEGSKA (reference sequence). CDR3 sequence reads: CSATRDFDYVYGYTF. In nucleotides, the CDR3 is TGCAGTGCTACCCGGGACTTCGACTATGTATATGGCTACACCTTC.

The V call is TRBV2, the J call TRBJ2-2, with a tentative D call TRBD1 (6 bases). Per germline, CDR1 SNHLY and CDR2 FYNNEI. V was clipped by 4 bases and J by 3 bases, with 9 bases between them. CDR3 size: 14 residues. DNA of the CDR3: TGTGCCAGCAGTGTCACAGGGTACACCGGGGAGCTGTTTTTT. Translation gives CASSVTGYTGELFF.

About this clonotype: Germline is not matched at one junction end, which may reflect a read error. The chain recombines TRBV20-1 with TRBJ2-2, with TRBD2 matching over 7 bases. Germline V CDR1 and CDR2: DFQATT, SNEGSKA (reference sequence). The CDR3 has 16 amino acids. CDR3 in DNA: TGCAGTGCACAGGCTAGCGGACTTATTAACACCGGAGAGCTGTTTTTT. Translated, it gives CSAQASGLINTGELFF.

This clonotype was detected many times. The V and J genes are TRBV15 and TRBJ1-1, with no clear D. This CDR3 has 14 amino acids. In germline, CDR1 is LNHNV, CDR2 YYDKDF (reference sequence). V was cut by 0 bases and J by 0 bases, with 5 bases left in between. The CDR3 region has the DNA TGTGCCACCAGCAGAGACAGACTGAACACTGAAGCTTTCTTT. Translated, it gives CATSRDRLNTEAFF.

The genes are TRBV10-3 and TRBJ1-2; D is perhaps TRBD1 (6 bases). V was cut by 3 bases and J by 5 bases, with 13 bases left in between. Germline assignment: CDR1 ENHRY and CDR2 SYGVKD. This CDR3 spans 14 amino acids. The CDR3 nucleotides read TGTGCCATCAGTGACCGGGACATCCTTTATGGCTACACCTTC. This encodes CAISDRDILYGYTF.

V is TRBV6-2 or TRBV6-3 and J is TRBJ2-3; perhaps D is TRBD1 or TRBD2 (5 bases each). The germline V and J ends were trimmed by 6 bases and 4 bases, with 14 bases remaining between them. Germline values: CDR1 MNHEY, CDR2 SVGEGT. This CDR3 contains 14 residues. The CDR3 region has the DNA TGTGCCAGCAGACAGCCGGGGACGGCAGATACGCAGTATTTT. Translating it yields CASRQPGTADTQYF.

The rearrangement joins TRBV4-1 to TRBJ2-1; D is uncertain. The CDR3 loop spans 14 amino acids. Trimming took off 1 base at V and 14 bases at J, with 18 bases between the two ends. The germline CDR1 and CDR2 sequences are MGHRA and YSYEKL. This CDR3 is CASSQGWPPLGKFF. The CDR3 coding sequence is TGCGCCAGCAGCCAAGGCTGGCCGCCCCTAGGAAAGTTCTTC.

The rearrangement uses TRBV6-1 and TRBJ2-3; tentative D call: TRBD2 (6 bases). V dropped 5 bases and J dropped 0 bases, with 15 bases sitting between them. CDR3 length: 16 amino acids. Germline V gene lookup returns CDR1 MNHNS and CDR2 SASEGT. Here the CDR3 reads CASSNGGMRSTDTQYF. The CDR3 bases are TGTGCCAGCAGTAATGGAGGGATGAGGAGCACAGATACGCAGTATTTT.

This chain links TRBV7-9 with TRBJ2-1; the match to TRBD1 covers 9 bases. CDR1 SEHNR and CDR2 FQNEAQ come from the germline V gene (reference sequence). The CDR3 contains 14 residues. Trimming removed 7 bases from V and 7 bases from J; junction bases left unmatched: 8. The CDR3 region is CASTPGQGQNEQFF. The CDR3 coding sequence is TGTGCCAGCACCCCGGGACAGGGCCAAAATGAGCAGTTCTTC.

This rearrangement joins TRBV6-1 to TRBJ2-7, with D possibly TRBD1 on 5 matching bases. The CDR3 loop spans 15 amino acids. The ends were cut back, 4 bases at V and 3 bases at J, with 16 bases in the middle. Germline V gene sequence: CDR1 MNHNS, CDR2 SASEGT. CDR3 loop: CASSGPTGYHYEQYF. In DNA, the CDR3 is TGTGCCAGCAGTGGCCCTACAGGTTACCACTACGAGCAGTACTTC.

This clonotype was recorded a few times. The J gene is TRBJ2-5, the V gene TRBV4-3; 12 nucleotides align to TRBD2. Germline V CDR1 and CDR2: LGHNA, YSLEER. V dropped 0 bases and J dropped 2; count of bases not matched to a gene: 4. The CDR3 runs to 17 residues. CDR3 bases: TGCGCCAGCAGCCAAGATAGAACTAGCGGGAGGCAAGAGACCCAGTACTTC. Protein product: CASSQDRTSGRQETQYF.

With respect to this clonotype: This may stem from a read error, because a much larger clone lies one nucleotide away. The V gene is TRBV20-1, the J gene TRBJ2-1; no firm D call. The ends were cut back, 5 bases at V and 10 bases at J, with 12 bases in the middle. The germline CDR1 and CDR2 sequences are DFQATT and SNEGSKA (reference sequence). The length of the CDR3 is 11 residues. The CDR3: CSAAGTYEQFF. CDR3 bases: TGCAGTGCTGCAGGAACTTACGAGCAGTTCTTC.

V and J are TRBV27 and TRBJ2-6, with D uncertain. V lost 4 bases and J lost 0, with 7 bases in between. The CDR3 is 15 residues long. The germline V gene encodes CDR1 MNHEY and CDR2 SMNVEV (reference sequence). For the CDR3, the DNA is TGTGCCAGCAGTTACGACCTCTCTGGGGCCAACGTCCTGACTTTC. This translates into CASSYDLSGANVLTF.

This sequence joins TRBV20-1 and TRBJ2-3, with 13 bases aligning to TRBD2. The junction had 3 bases not matched to a gene; V was cut back by 5 bases and J by 4 bases. Looked up from germline, CDR1 is DFQATT and CDR2 is SNEGSKA (reference sequence). The CDR3 runs to 14 residues. DNA of the CDR3: TGCAGTGCTGGACTAGCGGGGGTCGCAGATACGCAGTATTTT. It translates to CSAGLAGVADTQYF.

The table lists this clonotype with a few counts. The chain uses TRBV7-6 and TRBJ2-1; 7 bases align to TRBD2. V shed 5 bases, J shed 8 bases, and the junction held 9 bases outside the gene matches. Per the germline V gene, CDR1 is SGHVS and CDR2 is FNYEAQ. The CDR3 contains 14 residues. The CDR3 region has the DNA TGTGCCAGCAGCGGGAGGACTAGAGGGGATGAGCAGTTCTTC. Its protein product is CASSGRTRGDEQFF.

V is TRBV7-6 and J is TRBJ2-1, with TRBD2 matching 9 bases. CDR1 SGHVS and CDR2 FNYEAQ come from the germline V gene. The CDR3 runs 16 residues. V trimming: 3 bases; J trimming: 2 bases; junction bases outside the gene matches: 5. The CDR3: CASSFPLAGPYNEQFF. Here the CDR3 DNA reads TGTGCCAGCAGCTTCCCCCTAGCGGGACCCTACAATGAGCAGTTCTTC.

V gene TRBV7-9 combines with J gene TRBJ1-2; D is ambiguous. CDR1 and CDR2 (germline): SEHNR, FQNEAQ (reference sequence). Trimming took 2 bases from V and 0 from J, leaving 4 bases between them. This CDR3 is 13 amino acids long. CDR3 region: CASSLPANYGYTF. In DNA form, the CDR3 reads TGTGCCAGCAGCTTACCAGCTAACTATGGCTACACCTTC.

The sample holds one count of this clonotype. The V gene is TRBV7-2, the J gene TRBJ2-7; the D is unclear. CDR3 length: 16 amino acids. Per germline, CDR1 SGHTA and CDR2 FQGNSA. Trimming stripped 1 base from V and 3 bases from J, with 16 bases between. CDR3 DNA sequence: TGTGCCAGCAGCTTAGGGTCGGCCAGGCGGAACTACGAGCAGTACTTC. Its protein product is CASSLGSARRNYEQYF.